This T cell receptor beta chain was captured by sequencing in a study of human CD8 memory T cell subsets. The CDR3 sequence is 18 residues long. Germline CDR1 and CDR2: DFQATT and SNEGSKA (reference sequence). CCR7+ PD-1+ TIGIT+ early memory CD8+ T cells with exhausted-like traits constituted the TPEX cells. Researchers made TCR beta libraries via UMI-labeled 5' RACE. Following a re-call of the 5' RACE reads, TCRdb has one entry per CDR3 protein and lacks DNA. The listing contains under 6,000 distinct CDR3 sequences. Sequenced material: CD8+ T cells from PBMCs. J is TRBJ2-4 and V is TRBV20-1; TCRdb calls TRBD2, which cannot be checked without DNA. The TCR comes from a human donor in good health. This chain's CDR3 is CSARGASGIFSQENIQYF.